The entry below describes one T cell receptor beta chain. Its antigen is as yet unknown. There are 14 residues in the CDR3. CDR1 SGHVS and CDR2 FNYEAQ come from the germline V gene. V lost 3 bases to trimming and J lost 7 bases; unmatched junction nucleotides: 4. The data were taken from a study of cytomegalovirus exposure and HLA in healthy donors. Study-wide background: The same platform as the approximately 670 first-cohort repertoires was used for the 95 to 150 validation repertoires, a later analysis reported.

Data came from immunoSEQ multiplex PCR; TCRdb stores just in-frame clones and leaves some out. Among approximately 130,000 clones, approximately 90% were seen once, and the ten largest hold around 1.9%. Whole-study findings and limits: The authors listed 150 to 200 TCR beta chains as cytomegalovirus-associated.

The sequencing input was PBMCs. The rearrangement joins TRBV7-6 to TRBJ2-1; 9 bases agree with TRBD2. This receptor was taken from a woman aged 18-29 years in good health and CMV-seronegative. DNA for the CDR3: TGTGCCAGCAGCTTCGGCGGGGGGGTGAATGAGCAGTTCTTC. This translates into CASSFGGGVNEQFF.